This T cell receptor (beta chain) was profiled in a study of T cell changes during pregnancy in multiple sclerosis. TCRdb keeps only in-frame clones here, not all; method: immunoSEQ multiplex PCR. The data contain around 40,000 clones, 85% to 95% of them seen just once; the ten biggest clones take up 0.6% to 0.75%. Trimming shortened V by 3 bases and J by 3 bases, and 12 bases separated the two germline ends. Germline V lookup: CDR1 SEHNR, CDR2 FQNEAQ (reference sequence). The CDR3 length is 14 residues. About this clone itself: The same CDR3 also results from other DNA sequences found in this sample.

J is TRBJ2-7 and V is TRBV7-9; TRBD1 is a possible D gene (5 bases). Sequenced here: CD4+ T cells from peripheral blood mononuclear cells, sampled in the third trimester of pregnancy. The sequence was obtained from a female donor with multiple sclerosis, enrolled in a pregnancy study. CDR3 in amino acids: CASSLQGSSYEQYF. The CDR3 DNA is TGTGCCAGCAGCTTGCAGGGTAGCAGCTACGAGCAGTACTTC.